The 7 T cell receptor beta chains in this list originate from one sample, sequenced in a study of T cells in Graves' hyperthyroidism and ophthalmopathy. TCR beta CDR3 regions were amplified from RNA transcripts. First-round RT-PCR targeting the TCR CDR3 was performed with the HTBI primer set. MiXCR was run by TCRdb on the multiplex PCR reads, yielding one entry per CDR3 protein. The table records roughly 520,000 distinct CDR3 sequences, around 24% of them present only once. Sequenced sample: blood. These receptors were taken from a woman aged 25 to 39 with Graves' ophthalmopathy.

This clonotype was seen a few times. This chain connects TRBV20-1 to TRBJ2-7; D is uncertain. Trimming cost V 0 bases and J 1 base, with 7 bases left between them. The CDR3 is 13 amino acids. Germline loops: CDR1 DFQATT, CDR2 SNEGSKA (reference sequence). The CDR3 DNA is TGCAGTGCTAGAGATCACAAATCCTACGAGCAGTACTTC. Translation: CSARDHKSYEQYF.

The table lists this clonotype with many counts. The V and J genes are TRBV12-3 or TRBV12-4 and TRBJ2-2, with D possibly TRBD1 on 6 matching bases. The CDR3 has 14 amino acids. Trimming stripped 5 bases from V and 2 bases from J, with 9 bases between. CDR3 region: CASSAGTNTGELFF. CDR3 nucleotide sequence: TGTGCCAGCAGTGCCGGGACAAACACCGGGGAGCTGTTTTTT.

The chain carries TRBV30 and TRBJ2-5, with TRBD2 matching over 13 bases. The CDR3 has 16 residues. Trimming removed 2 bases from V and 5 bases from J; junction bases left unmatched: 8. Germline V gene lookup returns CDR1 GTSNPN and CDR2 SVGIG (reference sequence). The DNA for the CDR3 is TGTGCCTGGAGTCTAGGACTAGCGGGGGCGAGGGAGACCCAGTACTTC. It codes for CAWSLGLAGARETQYF.

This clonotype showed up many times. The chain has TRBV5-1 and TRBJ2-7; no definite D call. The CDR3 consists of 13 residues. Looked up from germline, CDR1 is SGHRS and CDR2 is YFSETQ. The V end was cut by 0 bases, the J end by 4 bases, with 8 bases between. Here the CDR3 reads CASSLAYSYEQYF. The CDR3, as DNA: TGCGCCAGCAGCTTGGCCTACAGTTACGAGCAGTACTTC.

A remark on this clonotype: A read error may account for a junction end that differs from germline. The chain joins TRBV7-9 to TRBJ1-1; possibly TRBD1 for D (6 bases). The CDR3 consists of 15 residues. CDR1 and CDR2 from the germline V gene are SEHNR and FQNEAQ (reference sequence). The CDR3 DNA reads TGTGCCAGCAGCCTCCTGGGGACACCGAACACTGTAGCTTTCTTT. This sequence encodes CASSLLGTPNTVAFF.

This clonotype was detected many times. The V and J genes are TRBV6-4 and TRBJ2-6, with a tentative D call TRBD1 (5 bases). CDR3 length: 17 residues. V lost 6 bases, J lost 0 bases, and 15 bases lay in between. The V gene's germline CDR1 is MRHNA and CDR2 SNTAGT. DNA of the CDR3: TGTGCCAGCAGCCCCCAGGACACCATCTCTGGGGCCAACGTCCTGACTTTC. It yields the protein CASSPQDTISGANVLTF.

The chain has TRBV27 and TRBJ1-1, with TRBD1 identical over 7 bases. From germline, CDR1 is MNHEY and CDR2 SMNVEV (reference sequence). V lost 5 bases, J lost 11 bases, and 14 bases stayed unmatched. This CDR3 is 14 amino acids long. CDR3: CASSTDDRALRAFF. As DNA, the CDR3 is TGTGCCAGCAGTACCGACGACAGGGCCCTGAGGGCTTTCTTT.